Described below is a single TCR beta chain sequence and its context. Its antigen is currently unknown. A 6-nucleotide sample barcode was carried by the UMIs, which template switching added. After re-calling the 5' RACE reads, TCRdb lists one entry per CDR3 protein, DNA absent. The sample table includes about 380,000 distinct CDR3 sequences. The CDR3 is 15 residues long. The V gene's germline CDR1 is SGHRS and CDR2 YFSETQ. The sample is drawn from a study of monozygotic twins with inflammatory bowel disease. Findings and limits, study-wide: Variability may have been added to patient repertoires by differing immunosuppressive treatments. IBD-affected twins scored below their healthy co-twins in TCRbeta diversity (inverse Simpson).

Skipping T cell sorting, the study isolated total RNA directly from whole blood. Material for sequencing was blood. This rearrangement joins TRBV5-1 to TRBJ1-2. This TCR was recovered from a human donor with ulcerative colitis or Crohn's disease, or a healthy co-twin of an affected twin (not recorded which). CDR3 protein: CASSLDAGLGYGYTF. The variable domain in full, with the rest retrieved from reference TRBV5-1 and TRBJ1-2, is KAGVTQTPRYLIKTRGQQVTLSCSPISGHRSVSWYQQTPGQGLQFLFEYFSETQRNKGNFPGRFSGRQFSNSRSEMNVSTLELGDSALYLCASSLDAGLGYGYTFGSGTRLTVV.